One sample yielded the 2 T cell receptor beta chains listed below, sequenced in a study of T-cell memory formation after mild COVID-19. TCRdb fed the 5' RACE reads into MiXCR, producing one record per CDR3 protein. The sample contains roughly 510,000 distinct CDR3 sequences, 15% to 20% of which appear only once. Sequencing used PBMCs or a T cell subset sorted from them (not recorded which). These receptor sequences come from an adult woman who had mild COVID-19 (a few samples of this study predate the infection). Cell type and time point are not known.

The genes are TRBV4-3 and TRBJ2-7; no firm D call. CDR3 length equals 15 residues. V was clipped by 4 bases and J by 0 bases, with 13 bases between them. Germline-derived CDR1 and CDR2 are LGHNA and YSLEER. The CDR3: CASSLGWKNSYEQYF. The CDR3 DNA reads TGCGCCAGCAGCCTAGGATGGAAAAACTCCTACGAGCAGTACTTC.

This clonotype came up many times. This sequence joins TRBV6-5 and TRBJ1-2, with 8 positions matching TRBD1. Trimming cost V 6 bases and J 5 bases; bases outside gene matches: 5. Germline CDR1 and CDR2: MNHEY and SVGAGI. CDR3 length: 13 residues. The CDR3, as DNA: TGTGCCAGCAGGGGCAGGACAGGGTATGGCTACACCTTC. This sequence encodes CASRGRTGYGYTF.